This is a list of T cell receptor beta chains from one sample in a study of CD8 T cells in Susac syndrome. TCRdb reprocessed the immunoSEQ multiplex PCR reads via MiXCR and lists one record per CDR3 protein. The table records roughly 150,000 distinct CDR3 sequences, approximately 94% of them present only once. Sequencing was carried out using CD8+ T cells from PBMCs. These receptors were obtained from a human donor with multiple sclerosis. Both conserved end residues are part of each CDR3. A D gene is named only where the DNA matches it firmly. The size entry is marked missing in some rows and otherwise reads once, few, many or a size class.

j_call,clone_size,d_call,v_call,cdr3_nt,cdr3_aa
TRBJ2-7,NA,NA,TRBV9,TGTGCCAGCAGCACGGGACACCCTGGGGAGCAGTACTTC,CASSTGHPGEQYF
TRBJ2-3,NA,NA,TRBV14,TGTGCCAGCAGCCAAGATGTCGGGGGCGGCACAGATACGCAGTATTTT,CASSQDVGGGTDTQYF
TRBJ2-3,NA,TRBD1,TRBV7-3,TGTGCCAGCAGCCAGACAGGGAGAGATACGCAGTATTTT,CASSQTGRDTQYF
TRBJ1-1,NA,NA,TRBV15,TGTGCCACCAGGAGACAGATACAGAACACTGAAGCTTTCTTT,CATRRQIQNTEAFF
TRBJ1-6,NA,NA,TRBV12-3/TRBV12-4,TGTGCCAGCAGTTTATTGGTCAGGGATTCACCCCTCCACTTT,CASSLLVRDSPLHF
TRBJ1-6,NA,NA,TRBV20-1,TGCAGTGCTAGAGACGGCAGGATGAGCTCCTATAATTCACCCCTCCACTTT,CSARDGRMSSYNSPLHF
TRBJ2-7,few,TRBD1,TRBV29-1,TGCAGCGTTGAAGATCGGGACAGGGCATACGAGCAGTACTTC,CSVEDRDRAYEQYF
TRBJ2-1,NA,TRBD2,TRBV7-2,TGTGCCAGCAGCTTAGCCAGGGACTATCACAATGAGCAGTTCTTC,CASSLARDYHNEQFF
TRBJ1-5,NA,NA,TRBV27,TGTGCCAGCAGTGCCGAAACAAGGGGTAGCAATCAGCCCCAGCATTTT,CASSAETRGSNQPQHF
TRBJ2-3,NA,NA,TRBV27,TGTGCCAGCAGGCCCACCAGGCACGATACGCAGTATTTT,CASRPTRHDTQYF
TRBJ2-1,once,TRBD2,TRBV20-1,TGCAGTGCTAGAGATTCAGCGGGGGTTTACAATGAGCAGTTCTTC,CSARDSAGVYNEQFF
TRBJ1-1,NA,NA,TRBV7-6,TGTGCCAGCAGACTAGTTGGAGATATGAACACTGAAGCTTTCTTT,CASRLVGDMNTEAFF
TRBJ1-1,NA,NA,TRBV10-3,TGTGCCATCAGTGAGGCCCCGAACACTGAAGCTTTCTTT,CAISEAPNTEAFF
TRBJ2-5,once,TRBD2,TRBV3-1,TGTGCCAGCAGCGACACCGGGACTAGCGTCGAGACCCAGTACTTC,CASSDTGTSVETQYF
TRBJ1-2,NA,NA,TRBV20-1,TGCAGTGCTAGAGCCCCAGTGGAGGGCTACACCTTC,CSARAPVEGYTF
TRBJ1-5,NA,NA,TRBV15,TGTGCCACCAGCAATCCGCAGGGTAGGGATCAGCCCCAGCATTTT,CATSNPQGRDQPQHF
TRBJ1-4,NA,NA,TRBV20-1,TGCAGTGCAGGACACACCGGGACATCAGCCGAAAAACTGTTTTTT,CSAGHTGTSAEKLFF
TRBJ2-1,few,NA,TRBV18,TGTGCCAGCTCACACCCAGGCAATGAGCAGTTCTTC,CASSHPGNEQFF
TRBJ2-7,NA,TRBD1,TRBV2,TGTGCTGGGGAGACAGGGGGCTCCTACGAGCAGTACTTC,CAGETGGSYEQYF
TRBJ2-7,NA,TRBD2,TRBV20-1,TGCAGTGTCAAGCGGGGGGACTCCTACGAGCAGTACTTC,CSVKRGDSYEQYF
TRBJ2-7,once,TRBD2,TRBV4-1,TGCGCCAGCAGCCAACCCCTAGCGGGGCTTTCCTACGAGCAGTACTTC,CASSQPLAGLSYEQYF
TRBJ2-1,NA,NA,TRBV19,TGTGCCAGTTTCAGGGCCAATGAGCAGTTCTTC,CASFRANEQFF